This T cell receptor (beta chain) comes out of a study of shared clonotypes between healthy human individuals. The study's findings and limits: Relative to clonotypes present in all four donors, those not shared had lower generation probabilities.

Trimming left V 1 base short and J 5 bases short, with 14 bases between. CDR3 length equals 15 residues. Germline CDR1 SGHTA, CDR2 FQGTGA. Method: immunoSEQ multiplex PCR; TCRdb's copy keeps in-frame clones and lacks some. The sample gives about 1 million clones, approximately 70% of which show up once; over 1.3% is in the top ten. Free of recent acute infections or vaccinations, the donors were healthy HIV-negative adults. As concerns this clone: What it recognizes is unknown.

J is TRBJ1-1 and V is TRBV7-3; D not certain. Sequencing input: memory CD4+ T cells sorted from blood. Stated subset: CD45RA-negative fraction. This receptor was identified in a man aged 18 to 29 in good health. CDR3 DNA sequence: TGTGCCAGCAGCTTAAAAGGAGTCCAGCAGACTGAAGCTTTCTTT. Translation gives CASSLKGVQQTEAFF.